This T cell receptor beta chain was obtained from a study of T cell responses to AZD1222 COVID-19 vaccine. This clone was recorded once. Data came from immunoSEQ multiplex PCR; TCRdb stores just in-frame clones and leaves some out. The sample includes 80,000 to 100,000 clones, around 89% of them seen just once. The starting material was peripheral blood, obtained on day 0 of AZD1222 vaccination. This sequence was found in an adult in good health.

The CDR3 protein is CASRTTEKETQYF. The CDR3 nucleotides read TGTGCCAGCAGGACCACAGAGAAAGAGACCCAGTACTTC. J is TRBJ2-5 and V is TRBV28; unclear D gene. CDR1 and CDR2 (germline): MDHEN, SYDVKM. The CDR3 runs to 13 residues. Deletions cut 6 bases from V and 3 bases from J, with 11 bases between.